The next 21 T cell receptor beta chains were all read from a single sample in a study of T-cell memory formation after mild COVID-19. MiXCR, applied by TCRdb to the 5' RACE reads, yields one record per CDR3 protein. The table records approximately 500,000 distinct CDR3 sequences, more than 20% of them present only once. The sample comprised PBMCs or a T cell subset sorted from them (not recorded which). The source of these receptors is an adult woman who had mild COVID-19 (a few samples of this study predate the infection). Cell type and time point are not known.

The rearrangement joins TRBV5-1 to TRBJ1-1; TRBD1 might be the D (6 bases). The CDR3 length is 17 residues. The V gene lost 2 bases and the J gene lost 1 base, with 18 bases spanning the gap. Germline V lookup: CDR1 SGHRS, CDR2 YFSETQ. CDR3 in amino acids: CASSLVPTRGRNTEAFF. DNA for the CDR3: TGCGCCAGCAGCTTAGTCCCCACTAGGGGGAGGAACACTGAAGCTTTCTTT.

This clonotype has just a few counts. The chain uses TRBV7-2 and TRBJ2-3; D unresolved. The V end was cut by 1 base, the J end by 2 bases, with 7 bases between. The CDR3 extends over 14 amino acids. Germline V gene data show CDR1 as SGHTA and CDR2 as FQGNSA. CDR3 in amino acids: CASSLVSPTDTQYF. CDR3 DNA sequence: TGTGCCAGCAGCTTAGTGTCACCCACAGATACGCAGTATTTT. The whole variable domain, remainder taken from reference TRBV7-2 and TRBJ2-3, is GAGVSQSPSNKVTEKGKDVELRCDPISGHTALYWYRQSLGQGLEFLIYFQGNSAPDKSGLPSDRFSAERTGGSVSTLTIQRTQQEDSAVYLCASSLVSPTDTQYFGPGTRLTVL.

This clonotype was detected a few times. J is TRBJ1-1 and V is TRBV4-2; D gene uncertain. Germline CDR1 LGHNA, CDR2 YNFKEQ. The CDR3 contains 15 residues. V lost 0 bases and J lost 1, with 9 bases in between. CDR3 region: CASSQDHIGNTEAFF. DNA of the CDR3: TGTGCCAGCAGCCAAGATCACATCGGGAACACTGAAGCTTTCTTT.

This clonotype was counted a few times. The rearrangement joins TRBV7-9 to TRBJ1-2; unclear D gene. CDR3 size: 11 residues. Germline lookup yields CDR1 SEHNR and CDR2 FQNEAQ (reference sequence). V lost 4 bases and J lost 7, with 7 bases in between. CDR3 DNA: TGTGCCAGCAGCTCCCTGAGTGGCTACACCTTC. Translating gives CASSSLSGYTF.

Only a few counts were recorded for this clonotype. The chain couples TRBV5-1 to TRBJ2-5; TRBD2 matches 16 bases. Germline V lookup: CDR1 SGHRS, CDR2 YFSETQ. This CDR3 has 17 amino acids. The J segment lost 1 base and the V segment lost 4 bases, leaving 4 bases of the junction unmatched. In nucleotides, the CDR3 is TGCGCCAGCAGCCTCGGGACTAGCGGGAGGGCCCAAGAGACCCAGTACTTC. It yields the protein CASSLGTSGRAQETQYF.

V gene TRBV11-3 combines with J gene TRBJ2-1; D may be TRBD1 or TRBD2 (5 bases each). V was cut by 8 bases and J by 10 bases, with 18 bases left in between. The CDR3 consists of 13 residues. CDR1 is SGHNT and CDR2 is YENEEA in the germline V gene. CDR3 DNA sequence: TGTGCCAGCTGCCCTTCGGGGCCTGGGGAGCAGTTCTTC. It is translated as CASCPSGPGEQFF.

The chain has TRBV3-1 and TRBJ1-1; D remains unclear. Trimming took 2 bases from V and 8 from J, leaving 18 bases between them. This CDR3 is built from 15 residues. From germline, CDR1 is LGHDT and CDR2 YNNKEL (reference sequence). DNA for the CDR3: TGTGCCAGCAGCCAAAGAATGGCACGGAGAGACGAAGCTTTCTTT. It specifies CASSQRMARRDEAFF.

The V and J genes are TRBV7-6 and TRBJ2-3; possibly TRBD2 for D (5 bases). Germline CDR1 reads SGHVS; CDR2 reads FNYEAQ. The length of the CDR3 is 15 residues. Trimming removed 7 bases at V and 0 bases at J, with 14 bases between. CDR3 in DNA: TGTGCCAGCACCCTGAGGAGGTCCAGCACAGATACGCAGTATTTT. Translation gives CASTLRRSSTDTQYF.

The chain joins TRBV7-6 to TRBJ2-3; 7 bases align to TRBD2. Losses at the gene ends were 5 bases for V and 6 bases for J; bases not matched to a gene: 17. CDR3 length: 17 residues. The germline gives CDR1 SGHVS, CDR2 FNYEAQ. The chain's CDR3 is CASSTSSGIYPPDTQYF. CDR3 coding DNA: TGTGCCAGCAGCACCTCCAGCGGGATTTACCCGCCCGATACGCAGTATTTT.

V and J are TRBV4-1 and TRBJ2-4; 9 positions match TRBD2. The V and J ends lost 3 bases and 7 bases, in that order; junction bases with no gene match: 7. The CDR3 runs to 15 residues. Germline assignment: CDR1 MGHRA and CDR2 YSYEKL. In nucleotides, the CDR3 is TGCGCCAGCAGCCATTTGACTAGCGGCCACAACATTCAGTACTTC. This translates into CASSHLTSGHNIQYF.

The CDR3 DNA reads as TGTGCCAGCAGTGAAGGGGCAGGGCGTTGGTCGGGGTACACCGGGGAGCTGTTTTTT. Protein: CASSEGAGRWSGYTGELFF. The chain uses TRBV2 and TRBJ2-2; D assignment may be TRBD1 or TRBD2 (5 bases each). In germline, CDR1 is SNHLY, CDR2 FYNNEI. The CDR3 runs 19 residues. V lost 1 base and J 3 bases, leaving 21 bases between the germline ends.

This sequence joins TRBV7-3 and TRBJ1-5; a weak D match, TRBD1 (5 bases). Germline V CDR1 and CDR2: SGHTA, FQGTGA. V lost 5 bases and J 7 bases, leaving 21 bases between the germline ends. This CDR3 is 16 amino acids long. CDR3 in amino acids: CASSRGRGEGAQPQHF. As DNA, the CDR3 is TGTGCCAGCAGCCGAGGGCGCGGGGAAGGGGCCCAGCCCCAGCATTTT.

This clonotype was seen ten or more times. This chain uses TRBV30 with TRBJ2-7; 11 bases align to TRBD1. This CDR3 contains 14 residues. J lost 6 bases, V lost 0 bases, and 4 bases had no gene match. Germline V gene sequence: CDR1 GTSNPN, CDR2 SVGIG (reference sequence). The CDR3 sequence: CAWSVLGQGGEQYF. The DNA for the CDR3 is TGTGCCTGGAGTGTTTTGGGACAGGGGGGCGAGCAGTACTTC.

In its sample, this clonotype was seen many times. The chain joins TRBV4-2 to TRBJ2-1, with 13 bases identical to TRBD2. Germline lookup yields CDR1 LGHNA and CDR2 YNFKEQ. The CDR3 length is 15 residues. Trimming removed 8 bases from V and 5 bases from J; junction bases left unmatched: 6. Written as DNA, the CDR3 is TGTGCCAGCTCCAGTGGGACTAGCGGGAACAATGAGCAGTTCTTC. Its translation: CASSSGTSGNNEQFF.

The DNA for the CDR3 is TGTGCCAGCAGCCGAGTTGGGGGGACACCATCCTACGAGCAGTACTTC. Its translation: CASSRVGGTPSYEQYF. The J gene is TRBJ2-7, the V gene TRBV6-5; either TRBD1 or TRBD2 may supply D (6 bases each). Germline V gene data show CDR1 as MNHEY and CDR2 as SVGAGI. CDR3 length: 16 residues. The V end lost 6 bases, the J end lost 1 base, and 19 bases lay between the germline ends.

In its sample, this clonotype was seen a few times. In DNA form, the CDR3 reads TGCAGTGCTAGAGACAGGGGTGCTCTGGAGCAGTACTTC. This translates into CSARDRGALEQYF. The chain combines TRBV20-1 with TRBJ2-7; D may be TRBD1 (6 bases). Germline values: CDR1 DFQATT, CDR2 SNEGSKA (reference sequence). There are 13 residues in the CDR3. The ends were cut back, 0 bases at V and 7 bases at J, with 13 bases in the middle.

There are a few counts of this clonotype. For the CDR3, the DNA is TGTGCCAGCAGCCACGCTATCGACGAGCAGTACTTC. Protein sequence: CASSHAIDEQYF. This chain links TRBV3-1 with TRBJ2-7; D unclear. Trimming took off 3 bases at V and 5 bases at J, with 8 bases between the two ends. This CDR3 spans 12 amino acids. Germline CDR1 is LGHDT and CDR2 is YNNKEL (reference sequence).

The CDR3 nucleotides are TGTGCCAGCAGCTTAGGGCTGACCCTTAATGAAAAACTGTTTTTT. This codes for CASSLGLTLNEKLFF. V gene TRBV7-2 combines with J gene TRBJ1-4; D not certain. Trimming took 1 base from V and 4 from J, leaving 10 bases between them. CDR1 is SGHTA, CDR2 FQGNSA, per germline. This CDR3 is 15 amino acids long.

The chain carries TRBV4-2 and TRBJ2-7; D might be TRBD2 (6 bases). The CDR3 has 16 residues. The germline V and J ends were trimmed by 1 base and 0 bases, with 13 bases remaining between them. The germline V gene has CDR1 LGHNA and CDR2 YNFKEQ. The CDR3 loop is CASSQAGTEGSYEQYF. The CDR3 nucleotides read TGTGCCAGCAGCCAAGCTGGGACGGAGGGCTCCTACGAGCAGTACTTC.

A few counts support this clonotype. The V gene is TRBV7-9, the J gene TRBJ2-1; 11 bases are a match to TRBD2. Germline V CDR1 and CDR2: SEHNR, FQNEAQ (reference sequence). Trimming cost V 5 bases and J 11 bases; bases outside gene matches: 8. The length of the CDR3 is 14 residues. The CDR3 spells CASSGRTSGSQQFF. CDR3 sequence (DNA): TGTGCCAGCAGCGGCCGGACTAGCGGGTCCCAGCAGTTCTTC.

CDR3 sequence (DNA): TGCAGCGCCGGGCCTCTCTACAATGAGCAGTTCTTC. Translation: CSAGPLYNEQFF. This chain uses TRBV29-1 with TRBJ2-1; the D is unclear. Per germline, CDR1 SQVTM and CDR2 ANQGSEA. The CDR3 contains 12 residues. V was shortened by 7 bases and J by 3 bases, with 10 bases between the two germline ends.